What follows are 29 T cell receptor beta chains derived from one specimen sequenced in a study of beta chain features in type 1 diabetes. Notes on the study in general: The study found moderately but significantly shorter TCRB CDR3s in all four CD4+ subsets of Type 1 diabetes patients.

Expressed TCRB transcripts were sequenced, since all the RNA that had been isolated was reverse transcribed. Using immunoSEQ multiplex PCR, the repertoire was profiled, and TCRdb retains in-frame clones only, with some absent. Seen here are over 200,000 clones, roughly 11% observed once, and the top ten hold approximately 0.015%. No antigen is known for these receptors. The sequencing sample was made of naive CD4+ T cells from blood. The receptors derive from a man aged 30 to 39 with type 1 diabetes.

The gene calls are TRBV7-2 and TRBJ1-5; D is undetermined. The CDR3 extends over 12 amino acids. The V gene's germline CDR1 is SGHTA and CDR2 FQGNSA. Trimming pared 3 bases from V and 7 bases from J, leaving 7 bases between. For the CDR3, the DNA is TGTGCCAGCAGCTTTGGGCCGCAGCCCCAGCATTTT. Its protein product is CASSFGPQPQHF.

The CDR3 here is CASSPQEVNTEAFF. DNA for the CDR3: TGTGCCAGCTCACCCCAAGAGGTGAACACTGAAGCTTTCTTT. The rearrangement links TRBV18 to TRBJ1-1, with D uncertain. The CDR3 is made up of 14 amino acids. In germline, CDR1 is KGHSH, CDR2 LQKENI. Trimming removed 3 bases from V and 0 bases from J, with 8 bases in between.

Only a few counts were recorded for this clone. This sequence joins TRBV5-6 and TRBJ1-1, with D unclear. Germline loops: CDR1 SGHDT, CDR2 YYEEEE. The CDR3 covers 14 residues. V dropped 1 base and J dropped 3 bases, with 10 bases sitting between them. The CDR3 DNA follows: TGTGCCAGCAGCTTGTTCGGCGGATACACTGAAGCTTTCTTT. Amino acids: CASSLFGGYTEAFF.

The rearrangement uses TRBV5-4 and TRBJ2-3, with 9 bases matching TRBD2. Germline CDR1 and CDR2: SGHNT and YYREEE (reference sequence). Trimming at V came to 5 bases and at J to 0 bases, leaving 7 bases not matched to a gene. The CDR3 totals 16 residues. The CDR3 bases are TGTGCCAGCAGTCTAAGCGGGGGGTCTAGCACAGATACGCAGTATTTT. Its protein is CASSLSGGSSTDTQYF.

The CDR3 loop reads CASSPQGSSYEQYF. CDR3 bases: TGTGCCAGCAGCCCACAGGGCAGCTCCTACGAGCAGTACTTC. This sequence joins TRBV6-5 and TRBJ2-7; perhaps TRBD1 as D (6 bases). The CDR3 sequence is 14 residues long. From germline, CDR1 is MNHEY and CDR2 SVGAGI. Trimming took 6 bases from V and 0 from J, leaving 12 bases between them.

The V gene is TRBV13, the J gene TRBJ1-3; D gene uncertain. V dropped 5 bases and J dropped 4 bases, with 18 bases sitting between them. The CDR3 runs 16 residues. Germline V lookup: CDR1 PRHDT, CDR2 FYEKMQ (reference sequence). The chain's CDR3 is CASSEGPGFSGNTIYF. The CDR3 bases are TGTGCCAGCAGCGAAGGTCCCGGGTTCTCCGGAAACACCATATATTTT.

The chain is built from TRBV27 and TRBJ2-4; TRBD1 might be the D (5 bases). The V end was cut by 4 bases, the J end by 0 bases, with 19 bases between. The germline gives CDR1 MNHEY, CDR2 SMNVEV (reference sequence). The CDR3 is 18 amino acids. Here the CDR3 reads CASSSLLRQKLAKNIQYF. CDR3 DNA sequence: TGTGCCAGCAGTTCCCTCCTTCGACAGAAACTAGCCAAAAACATTCAGTACTTC.

The table lists this clone with a few counts. This sequence joins TRBV28 and TRBJ1-5; the D is unclear. Looked up from germline, CDR1 is MDHEN and CDR2 is SYDVKM. This CDR3 region has 11 residues. The germline V and J ends were trimmed by 6 bases and 9 bases, with 9 bases remaining between them. The CDR3 region is CASSSGRPQHF. The CDR3 DNA reads as TGTGCCAGCAGCTCAGGTCGGCCCCAGCATTTT.

There are a few counts of this clone. The chain has TRBV6-5 and TRBJ2-5; a weak D match, TRBD1 (5 bases). Germline lookup yields CDR1 MNHEY and CDR2 SVGAGI. The V and J ends lost 5 bases and 5 bases respectively, with 15 bases between them. This CDR3 is 14 amino acids long. Written as DNA, the CDR3 is TGTGCCAGCAGTCCCCAGGGAAATGGGGAGACCCAGTACTTC. This translates into CASSPQGNGETQYF.

This clone was observed a few times. The V call is TRBV7-2, the J call TRBJ2-7; D may be TRBD1 (5 bases). There are 14 residues in the CDR3. Trimming shortened V by 5 bases and J by 5 bases, and 16 bases separated the two germline ends. Looked up from germline, CDR1 is SGHTA and CDR2 is FQGNSA. For the CDR3, the DNA is TGTGCCAGCAGCGTGCAGGGTCGAAGGGACGAGCAGTACTTC. It yields the protein CASSVQGRRDEQYF.

The rearrangement links TRBV29-1 to TRBJ1-4; no firm D call. This CDR3 comprises 13 residues. Germline V gene data show CDR1 as SQVTM and CDR2 as ANQGSEA. Trimming took 7 bases from V and 4 from J, leaving 13 bases between them. CDR3: CSARNSSNEKLFF. The CDR3 DNA reads TGCAGCGCCCGAAACAGTAGTAATGAAAAACTGTTTTTT.

This clone was recorded a few times. CDR3 nucleotides: TGTGCCAGTAGAGCGGGCGAGACCCAGTACTTC. Its protein is CASRAGETQYF. The rearrangement joins TRBV6-6 to TRBJ2-5, with D maybe TRBD2 (6 bases). The ends were cut back, 9 bases at V and 5 bases at J, with 10 bases in the middle. This CDR3 has 11 amino acids. In germline, CDR1 is MNHNY, CDR2 SVGAGI (reference sequence).

The rearrangement joins TRBV2 to TRBJ2-3; possibly TRBD1 for D (6 bases). The germline V gene has CDR1 SNHLY and CDR2 FYNNEI. The CDR3 loop spans 17 amino acids. V shed 3 bases and J shed 2 bases, with 18 bases lying between them. The CDR3 is CASSEVGQQINTDTQYF. CDR3 in DNA: TGTGCCAGCAGTGAGGTTGGACAGCAGATTAACACAGATACGCAGTATTTT.

The gene calls are TRBV2 and TRBJ1-6; 10 nucleotides match TRBD1. The germline V gene has CDR1 SNHLY and CDR2 FYNNEI. The CDR3 is made up of 15 amino acids. V shed 6 bases and J 9 bases; nucleotides not matched to a gene: 8. The CDR3 loop reads CASSETGQGSSPLHF. The CDR3 region has the DNA TGTGCCAGCAGCGAAACGGGACAGGGGTCTTCACCCCTCCACTTT. Variable domain in full (rest from reference TRBV2 and TRBJ1-6): EPEVTQTPSHQVTQMGQEVILRCVPISNHLYFYWYRQILGQKVEFLVSFYNNEISEKSEIFDDQFSVERPDGSNFTLKIRSTKLEDSAMYFCASSETGQGSSPLHFGNGTRLTVT.

The V gene is TRBV6-4, the J gene TRBJ1-5, with D uncertain. Germline V gene data show CDR1 as MRHNA and CDR2 as SNTAGT. Between the trimmed V and J ends, which lost 4 bases and 0 bases, there was a span of 4 bases. CDR3 length: 13 residues. CDR3 loop: CASSVDSNQPQHF. The CDR3 coding sequence is TGTGCCAGCAGTGTAGATAGCAATCAGCCCCAGCATTTT.

This sequence joins TRBV18 and TRBJ2-1; TRBD1 might be the D (7 bases). The germline gives CDR1 KGHSH, CDR2 LQKENI. The V end lost 1 base, the J end lost 7 bases, and 14 bases lay between the germline ends. CDR3 length: 15 amino acids. CDR3 protein: CASSPLEGAGNEQFF. The CDR3 DNA reads as TGTGCCAGCTCACCACTAGAGGGGGCGGGGAATGAGCAGTTCTTC. Full variable domain (remainder filled in from reference TRBV18 and TRBJ2-1): NAGVMQNPRHLVRRRGQEARLRCSPMKGHSHVYWYRQLPEEGLKFMVYLQKENIIDESGMPKERFSAEFPKEGPSILRIQQVVRGDSAAYFCASSPLEGAGNEQFFGPGTRLTVL.

The V and J genes are TRBV14 and TRBJ2-6; D not resolved. Germline CDR1 reads SGHDN; CDR2 reads FVKESK. V was shortened by 1 base and J by 0 bases, with 10 bases between the two germline ends. The CDR3 contains 17 residues. The CDR3 here is CASSQGSSASGANVLTF. In DNA, the CDR3 is TGTGCCAGCAGCCAAGGGTCAAGCGCCTCTGGGGCCAACGTCCTGACTTTC.

The chain is built from TRBV7-9 and TRBJ2-5, with 7 bases aligning to TRBD1. Looked up from germline, CDR1 is SEHNR and CDR2 is FQNEAQ (reference sequence). The trim removed 3 bases at V and 6 bases at J, leaving 7 bases unmatched. CDR3 length equals 14 residues. The DNA of the CDR3 is TGTGCCAGCAGCTTCACGTCGGGACAGCAGACCCAGTACTTC. Translation: CASSFTSGQQTQYF.

This clone was detected a few times. An end of the junction does not agree with germline; a read error may underlie this. The gene calls are TRBV29-1 and TRBJ1-1; D is unresolved. Germline V gene sequence: CDR1 SQVTM, CDR2 ANQGSEA. The CDR3 contains 12 residues. CDR3 bases: TGCAGCGCTGAAAACAGGAACACTGAAGCTTTCTTT. Translated, it gives CSAENRNTEAFF.

Only a few counts were recorded for this clone. This sequence joins TRBV25-1 and TRBJ2-5; 11 bases map to TRBD1. V trimming: 2 bases; J trimming: 5 bases; junction bases outside the gene matches: 7. The CDR3 length is 16 residues. Germline values: CDR1 MGHDK, CDR2 SYGVNS. CDR3 sequence (DNA): TGTGCCAGCAGTGAACACGGGACAGGGGGTCGCGAGACCCAGTACTTC. This codes for CASSEHGTGGRETQYF.

This clone came up a few times. The J gene is TRBJ2-2, the V gene TRBV5-1; D is unclear. The CDR3 covers 15 residues. The ends were cut back, 0 bases at V and 2 bases at J, with 8 bases in the middle. CDR1 is SGHRS, CDR2 YFSETQ, per germline. The CDR3 here is CASSLARDNTGELFF. The CDR3 DNA reads TGCGCCAGCAGCTTGGCGCGAGATAACACCGGGGAGCTGTTTTTT.

This clone was seen a handful of times. This chain uses TRBV9 with TRBJ2-1, with 10 bases fitting TRBD2. The length of the CDR3 is 16 residues. V was clipped by 4 bases and J by 6 bases; unmatched bases: 10. Germline V CDR1 and CDR2: SGDLS, YYNGEE. The CDR3, as DNA: TGTGCCAGCAGCCCTACTAGCGGGGATATTGTCAATGAGCAGTTCTTC. Residues: CASSPTSGDIVNEQFF.

This chain uses TRBV7-9 with TRBJ1-5; the D gene is possibly TRBD1 (6 bases). This CDR3 contains 13 residues. Germline CDR1 and CDR2: SEHNR and FQNEAQ (reference sequence). V was cut by 4 bases and J by 6 bases, with 10 bases left in between. The CDR3 DNA is TGTGCCAGCAGCTCGGGGGGGCTTCAGCCCCAGCATTTT. It specifies CASSSGGLQPQHF.

Only a few counts were recorded for this clone. The V and J genes are TRBV7-2 and TRBJ2-7, with 8 nucleotides matching TRBD1. V lost 5 bases to trimming and J lost 5 bases; unmatched junction nucleotides: 8. The CDR3 totals 14 residues. Germline V lookup: CDR1 SGHTA, CDR2 FQGNSA. The CDR3 DNA reads as TGTGCCAGCAGCGACCGACAGGGGTTTAACGAGCAGTACTTC. Protein product: CASSDRQGFNEQYF.

With regard to this clone: Within the sample, other DNA sequences also encode this same CDR3. The chain recombines TRBV7-9 with TRBJ2-1; the D is unclear. The CDR3 has 11 amino acids. Trimming shortened V by 5 bases and J by 5 bases, and 4 bases separated the two germline ends. Germline CDR1 reads SEHNR; CDR2 reads FQNEAQ (reference sequence). CDR3 loop: CASSPDNEQFF. The DNA of the CDR3 is TGTGCCAGCAGCCCCGACAATGAGCAGTTCTTC.

This sequence joins TRBV5-4 and TRBJ2-5; 8 bases are shared with TRBD2. V lost 4 bases, J lost 4 bases, and 12 bases stayed unmatched. This CDR3 has 16 amino acids. Germline CDR1 SGHNT, CDR2 YYREEE (reference sequence). CDR3 loop: CASSPRVAGRRETQYF. The CDR3 DNA sequence: TGTGCCAGCAGCCCTCGGGTAGCGGGAAGGAGAGAGACCCAGTACTTC.

The chain links TRBV25-1 to TRBJ1-2, with TRBD1 identical over 10 bases. Germline V gene sequence: CDR1 MGHDK, CDR2 SYGVNS. J gave up 2 bases and V 3 bases, and 6 bases lay outside the gene matches. The CDR3 is 16 amino acids. The CDR3: CASSDPGGQGNYGYTF. In nucleotides, the CDR3 is TGTGCCAGCAGTGACCCCGGGGGACAGGGGAACTATGGCTACACCTTC.

This clone was observed a few times. The chain recombines TRBV4-2 with TRBJ1-1; D is undetermined. Trimming shortened V by 0 bases and J by 0 bases, and 5 bases separated the two germline ends. CDR3 length equals 14 residues. CDR1 is LGHNA, CDR2 YNFKEQ, per germline. In DNA, the CDR3 is TGTGCCAGCAGCCAAGATCCATTGAACACTGAAGCTTTCTTT. Its protein product is CASSQDPLNTEAFF.

This clone was counted between two and nine times. The rearrangement links TRBV2 to TRBJ1-4; D unclear. V was clipped by 3 bases and J by 8 bases, with 16 bases between them. This CDR3 spans 15 amino acids. Germline lookup yields CDR1 SNHLY and CDR2 FYNNEI. CDR3 bases: TGTGCCAGCAGTGACCAGACAAGCGGGAACGAAAAACTGTTTTTT. This codes for CASSDQTSGNEKLFF.